The rows below give T cell receptor beta chains drawn from one sample of a study of OX40 agonist ivuxolimab in advanced cancers. The method was immunoSEQ multiplex PCR; TCRdb's version includes in-frame clones alone and lacks a portion of them. The top ten hold around 19% of the sample, which has 37,000 or so clones, about 88% seen once. The sequenced sample was CD4+ or CD8+ T cells sorted from blood, obtained in a trial of the OX40 agonist ivuxolimab. The receptors were sampled from an adult with an advanced solid tumor such as melanoma, head and neck, liver or kidney cancer. CDR3s include the opening cysteine and the closing phenylalanine or tryptophan. Each record gives: V gene, clone size, J gene, D gene, CDR3 protein, CDR3 DNA. D genes are given only for firm matches. Clone size is stated in some rows and not others, as once, few, many or a class when expanded.

V: TRBV7-6
size: few
J: TRBJ2-7
D: .
CDR3: CASSLAVGDYEQYF
DNA: TGTGCCAGCAGCTTAGCTGTGGGGGACTACGAGCAGTACTTC

V: TRBV7-2
size: .
J: TRBJ2-1
D: .
CDR3: CASSPDLSSYNEQFF
DNA: TGTGCCAGCAGCCCTGACTTGAGCTCCTACAATGAGCAGTTCTTC

V: TRBV19
size: few
J: TRBJ1-5
D: .
CDR3: CASRGWEGNQPQHF
DNA: TGTGCCAGCAGGGGTTGGGAGGGGAATCAGCCCCAGCATTTT

V: TRBV21-1
size: .
J: TRBJ1-1
D: .
CDR3: CASRHDLATIRTEAFF
DNA: TGTGCCAGCAGGCATGATTTAGCTACAATTCGCACTGAAGCTTTCTTT

V: TRBV27
size: .
J: TRBJ2-7
D: TRBD2
CDR3: CASSGTSGGSYEQYF
DNA: TGTGCCAGCAGTGGGACTAGCGGGGGGTCGTACGAGCAGTACTTC

V: TRBV15
size: .
J: TRBJ2-5
D: TRBD1
CDR3: CATNRGLGETQYF
DNA: TGTGCCACCAACAGGGGGCTGGGAGAGACCCAGTACTTC

V: TRBV13
size: .
J: TRBJ2-3
D: .
CDR3: CASSLVPSSTDTQYF
DNA: TGTGCCAGCAGCTTAGTACCCAGCAGCACAGATACGCAGTATTTT

V: TRBV4-1
size: .
J: TRBJ2-7
D: .
CDR3: CASSQDRDKVEQYF
DNA: TGCGCCAGCAGCCAAGATCGGGACAAAGTCGAGCAGTACTTC

V: TRBV27
size: .
J: TRBJ1-4
D: .
CDR3: CASSPAESREKLFF
DNA: TGTGCCAGCAGTCCCGCTGAGTCCCGAGAAAAACTGTTTTTT

V: TRBV6-5
size: .
J: TRBJ1-1
D: .
CDR3: CASSYYRQNTEAFF
DNA: TGTGCCAGCAGTTACTATCGGCAGAACACTGAAGCTTTCTTT

V: TRBV11-2
size: .
J: TRBJ1-6
D: TRBD1
CDR3: CASSLADRAVNSPLHF
DNA: TGTGCCAGCAGCTTAGCGGACAGGGCCGTCAATTCACCCCTCCACTTT

V: TRBV19
size: .
J: TRBJ1-4
D: .
CDR3: CASTPGPTTNEKLFF
DNA: TGTGCCAGTACCCCGGGGCCAACAACTAATGAAAAACTGTTTTTT

V: TRBV7-9
size: .
J: TRBJ1-1
D: .
CDR3: CASSLGTAQDLF
DNA: TGTGCCAGCAGCTTAGGGACAGCGCAGGATCTCTTT

V: TRBV6-5
size: .
J: TRBJ1-2
D: .
CDR3: CASSYGLGDRNYGYTF
DNA: TGTGCCAGCAGCTACGGGTTGGGGGATAGGAACTATGGCTACACCTTC

V: TRBV2
size: .
J: TRBJ1-1
D: .
CDR3: CASSAQASGLGATEAFF
DNA: TGTGCCAGCAGTGCCCAAGCATCGGGACTTGGAGCAACTGAAGCTTTCTTT

V: TRBV7-9
size: .
J: TRBJ2-5
D: TRBD2
CDR3: CASSPLVESGGETQYF
DNA: TGTGCCAGCAGCCCCCTGGTTGAAAGCGGGGGGGAGACCCAGTACTTC

V: TRBV11-1
size: .
J: TRBJ2-3
D: TRBD2
CDR3: CASSQNRGDGYF
DNA: TGTGCCAGCAGCCAAAACCGGGGGGACGGGTATTTT

V: TRBV27
size: few
J: TRBJ1-1
D: .
CDR3: CASSSGNTEAFF
DNA: TGTGCCAGCAGTTCGGGGAACACTGAAGCTTTCTTT

V: TRBV7-8
size: .
J: TRBJ2-7
D: TRBD2
CDR3: CASVPLAGDYEQYF
DNA: TGTGCCAGCGTCCCTCTAGCGGGGGACTACGAGCAGTACTTC

V: TRBV29-1
size: .
J: TRBJ2-3
D: TRBD1
CDR3: CSVEDLGQGTDTQYF
DNA: TGCAGCGTTGAAGATCTGGGACAGGGAACAGATACGCAGTATTTT

V: TRBV2
size: .
J: TRBJ2-3
D: TRBD2
CDR3: CASSGTSGGEADTQYF
DNA: TGTGCCAGCAGTGGGACTAGCGGGGGGGAGGCAGATACGCAGTATTTT

V: TRBV6-4
size: .
J: TRBJ2-3
D: .
CDR3: CASSDRDTSPYSTDTQYF
DNA: TGTGCCAGCAGTGACCGGGACACGAGTCCTTATAGCACAGATACGCAGTATTTT

V: TRBV19
size: .
J: TRBJ1-2
D: TRBD1
CDR3: CASQIRDRDDGYTF
DNA: TGTGCCAGCCAGATCCGGGACAGGGATGATGGCTACACCTTC

V: TRBV10-3
size: .
J: TRBJ1-1
D: .
CDR3: CAISDLKRGTEAFF
DNA: TGTGCCATCAGCGACCTTAAAAGGGGGACTGAAGCTTTCTTT

V: TRBV11-2
size: .
J: TRBJ1-2
D: .
CDR3: CASSLSGYTF
DNA: TGTGCCAGCAGCTTATCTGGCTACACCTTC

V: TRBV4-1
size: .
J: TRBJ2-7
D: .
CDR3: CASSQEGAYEQYF
DNA: TGCGCCAGCAGCCAAGAAGGGGCCTACGAGCAGTACTTC

V: TRBV9
size: .
J: TRBJ1-2
D: .
CDR3: CASSAASFYGYTF
DNA: TGTGCCAGCAGCGCCGCCTCCTTTTATGGCTACACCTTC

V: TRBV2
size: .
J: TRBJ2-7
D: .
CDR3: CASSGSQGIYEQYF
DNA: TGTGCCAGCAGTGGAAGCCAGGGCATCTACGAGCAGTACTTC

V: TRBV4-1
size: .
J: TRBJ2-3
D: .
CDR3: CASSQQEGPTRTDTQYF
DNA: TGCGCCAGCAGCCAGCAGGAGGGGCCTACGAGAACAGATACGCAGTATTTT

V: TRBV13
size: .
J: TRBJ2-2
D: .
CDR3: CASSLSFRVDTGELFF
DNA: TGTGCCAGCAGCTTATCTTTTAGGGTAGACACCGGGGAGCTGTTTTTT

V: TRBV11-2
size: few
J: TRBJ1-2
D: .
CDR3: CASSLDPRDHGYTF
DNA: TGTGCCAGCAGCTTAGATCCGAGGGATCATGGCTACACCTTC

V: TRBV19
size: .
J: TRBJ1-5
D: .
CDR3: CASSKALGSNQPQHF
DNA: TGTGCCAGTAGTAAGGCTCTTGGAAGCAATCAGCCCCAGCATTTT

V: TRBV27
size: .
J: TRBJ2-7
D: TRBD2
CDR3: CASSLSGGGSYEQYF
DNA: TGTGCCAGCAGTTTATCCGGGGGAGGGTCCTACGAGCAGTACTTC

V: TRBV7-9
size: .
J: TRBJ1-5
D: .
CDR3: CASSPTVVGSNQPQHF
DNA: TGTGCCAGCAGCCCGACAGTAGTTGGAAGCAATCAGCCCCAGCATTTT

V: TRBV9
size: .
J: TRBJ2-1
D: TRBD2
CDR3: CASSASGEPYNEQFF
DNA: TGTGCCAGCAGCGCCAGCGGGGAGCCCTACAATGAGCAGTTCTTC

V: TRBV27
size: few
J: TRBJ2-2
D: .
CDR3: CASSPWGGQITGELFF
DNA: TGTGCCAGCAGTCCCTGGGGGGGGCAGATCACCGGGGAGCTGTTTTTT

V: TRBV19
size: .
J: TRBJ1-3
D: .
CDR3: CATRLSAGSGNTIYF
DNA: TGTGCCACCCGACTTTCGGCAGGCTCTGGAAACACCATATATTTT

V: TRBV27
size: .
J: TRBJ2-1
D: .
CDR3: CASSFRGPLDEQFF
DNA: TGTGCCAGCAGTTTTCGCGGGCCCCTCGATGAGCAGTTCTTC

V: TRBV15
size: .
J: TRBJ1-1
D: TRBD1
CDR3: CATSGGGTDTEAFF
DNA: TGTGCCACCAGCGGGGGGGGGACAGACACTGAAGCTTTCTTT

V: TRBV19
size: .
J: TRBJ2-1
D: .
CDR3: CASMTGQPNEQFF
DNA: TGTGCCAGTATGACGGGACAACCCAATGAGCAGTTCTTC

V: TRBV27
size: few
J: TRBJ2-4
D: .
CDR3: CASGWNIQYF
DNA: TGTGCCAGCGGCTGGAACATTCAGTACTTC

V: TRBV30
size: .
J: TRBJ2-7
D: TRBD1
CDR3: CAWSVYRGYEQYF
DNA: TGTGCCTGGAGTGTGTACAGGGGCTACGAGCAGTACTTC

V: TRBV7-9
size: medium-sized
J: TRBJ1-2
D: .
CDR3: CASSLASRENYGYTF
DNA: TGTGCCAGCAGCTTAGCTAGCAGGGAGAACTATGGCTACACCTTC

V: TRBV15
size: once
J: TRBJ1-2
D: TRBD1
CDR3: CATSAIMDRGFPYGYTF
DNA: TGTGCCACCAGCGCCATTATGGACAGGGGGTTCCCCTATGGCTACACCTTC

V: TRBV6-5
size: .
J: TRBJ2-7
D: .
CDR3: CASSPTGGSYEQYF
DNA: TGTGCCAGCAGTCCGACGGGTGGCTCCTACGAGCAGTACTTC

V: TRBV12-2
size: .
J: TRBJ2-1
D: .
CDR3: CASRALPGTSGGAPHSYNEQFF
DNA: TGTGCAAGTCGCGCCCTTCCCGGGACTAGCGGGGGGGCCCCTCACTCCTACAATGAGCAGTTCTTC

V: TRBV6-5
size: .
J: TRBJ2-7
D: .
CDR3: CASSFSNGDRGFEQYF
DNA: TGTGCCAGCAGTTTCTCTAACGGGGATCGGGGGTTCGAGCAGTACTTC

V: TRBV4-1
size: .
J: TRBJ1-1
D: .
CDR3: CASSQSPGTLNTEAFF
DNA: TGCGCCAGCAGCCAGTCCCCCGGGACACTGAACACTGAAGCTTTCTTT

V: TRBV19
size: .
J: TRBJ2-7
D: .
CDR3: CASSIGWDGTYEQYF
DNA: TGTGCCAGTAGTATAGGGTGGGACGGCACCTACGAGCAGTACTTC

V: TRBV13
size: .
J: TRBJ1-2
D: .
CDR3: CASSLLDGANYGYTF
DNA: TGTGCCAGCAGCTTACTCGACGGAGCTAACTATGGCTACACCTTC

V: TRBV30
size: .
J: TRBJ1-2
D: TRBD1
CDR3: CAWRPGQGVGYTF
DNA: TGTGCCTGGAGACCGGGACAGGGAGTCGGCTACACCTTC

V: TRBV19
size: .
J: TRBJ1-1
D: .
CDR3: CATWSLASPTEAFF
DNA: TGTGCCACTTGGAGCCTGGCCTCTCCCACTGAAGCTTTCTTT

V: TRBV7-2
size: once
J: TRBJ2-6
D: .
CDR3: CASSLRRGGYSSGANVLTF
DNA: TGTGCCAGCAGCTTACGCCGCGGCGGATATTCCTCTGGGGCCAACGTCCTGACTTTC